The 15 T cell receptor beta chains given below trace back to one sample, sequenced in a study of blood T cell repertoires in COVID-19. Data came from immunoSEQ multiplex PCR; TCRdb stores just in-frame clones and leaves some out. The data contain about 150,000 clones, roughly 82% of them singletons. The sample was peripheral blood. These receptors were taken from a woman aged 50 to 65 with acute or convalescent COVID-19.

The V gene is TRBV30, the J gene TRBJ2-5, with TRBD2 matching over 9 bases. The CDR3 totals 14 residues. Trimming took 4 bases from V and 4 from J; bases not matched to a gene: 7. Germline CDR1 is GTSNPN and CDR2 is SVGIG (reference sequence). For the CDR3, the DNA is TGTGCCTGGAATATTCTAGCGGGAACAGAGACCCAGTACTTC. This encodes CAWNILAGTETQYF.

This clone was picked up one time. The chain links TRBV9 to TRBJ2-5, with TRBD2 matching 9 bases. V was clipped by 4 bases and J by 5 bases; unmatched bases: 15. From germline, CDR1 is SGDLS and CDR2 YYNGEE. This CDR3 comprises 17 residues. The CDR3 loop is CASSFRGALAGSETQYF. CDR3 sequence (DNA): TGTGCCAGCAGCTTTCGTGGGGCGCTAGCGGGAAGCGAGACCCAGTACTTC.

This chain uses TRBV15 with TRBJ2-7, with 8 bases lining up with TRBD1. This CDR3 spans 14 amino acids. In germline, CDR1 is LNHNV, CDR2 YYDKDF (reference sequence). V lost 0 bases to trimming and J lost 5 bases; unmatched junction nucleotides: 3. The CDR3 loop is CATSREDRVHEQYF. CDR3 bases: TGTGCCACCAGCAGAGAGGACAGGGTCCACGAGCAGTACTTC. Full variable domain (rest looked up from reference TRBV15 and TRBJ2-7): DAMVIQNPRYQVTQFGKPVTLSCSQTLNHNVMYWYQQKSSQAPKLLFHYYDKDFNNEADTPDNFQSRRPNTSFCFLDIRSPGLGDTAMYLCATSREDRVHEQYFGPGTRLTVT.

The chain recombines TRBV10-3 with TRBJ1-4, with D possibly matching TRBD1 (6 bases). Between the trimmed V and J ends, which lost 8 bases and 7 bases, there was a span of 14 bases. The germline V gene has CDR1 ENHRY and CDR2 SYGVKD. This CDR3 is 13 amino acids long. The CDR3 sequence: CAIQGGVGEKLFF. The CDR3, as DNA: TGTGCCATCCAAGGGGGAGTGGGTGAAAAACTGTTTTTT.

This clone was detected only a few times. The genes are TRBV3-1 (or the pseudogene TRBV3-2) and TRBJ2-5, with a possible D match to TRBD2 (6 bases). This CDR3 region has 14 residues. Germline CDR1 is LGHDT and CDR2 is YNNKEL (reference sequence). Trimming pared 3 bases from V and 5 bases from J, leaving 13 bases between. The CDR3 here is CASSHLTSGETQYF. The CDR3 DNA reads TGTGCCAGCAGCCACCTGACTAGTGGTGAGACCCAGTACTTC.

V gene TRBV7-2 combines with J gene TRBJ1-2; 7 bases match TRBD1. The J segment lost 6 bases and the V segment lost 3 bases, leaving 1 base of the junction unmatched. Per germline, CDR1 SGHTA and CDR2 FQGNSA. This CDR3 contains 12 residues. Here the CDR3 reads CASSFGQDGYTF. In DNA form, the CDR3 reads TGTGCCAGCAGCTTCGGACAGGATGGCTACACCTTC.

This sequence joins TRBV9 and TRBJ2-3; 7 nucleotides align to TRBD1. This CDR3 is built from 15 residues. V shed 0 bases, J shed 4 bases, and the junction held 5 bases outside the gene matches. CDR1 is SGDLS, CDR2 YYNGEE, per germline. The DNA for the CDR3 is TGTGCCAGCAGCGTAGCAATAGGGGGCTCAGATACGCAGTATTTT. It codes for CASSVAIGGSDTQYF.

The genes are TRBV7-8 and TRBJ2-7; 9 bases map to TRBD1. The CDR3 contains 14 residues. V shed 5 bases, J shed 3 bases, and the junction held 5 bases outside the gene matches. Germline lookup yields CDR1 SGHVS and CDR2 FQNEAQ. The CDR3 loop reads CASSPWTGVYEQYF. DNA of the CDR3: TGTGCCAGCAGCCCTTGGACAGGGGTCTACGAGCAGTACTTC.

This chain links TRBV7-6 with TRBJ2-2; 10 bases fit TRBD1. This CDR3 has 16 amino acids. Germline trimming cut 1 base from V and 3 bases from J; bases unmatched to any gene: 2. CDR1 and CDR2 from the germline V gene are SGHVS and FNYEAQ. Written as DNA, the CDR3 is TGTGCCAGCAGCTTAGGACAGGGGGCGGACACCGGGGAGCTGTTTTTT. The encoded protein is CASSLGQGADTGELFF.

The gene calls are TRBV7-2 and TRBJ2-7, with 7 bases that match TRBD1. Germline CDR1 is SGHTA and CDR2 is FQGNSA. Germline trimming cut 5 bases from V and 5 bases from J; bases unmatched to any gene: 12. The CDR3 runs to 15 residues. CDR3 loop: CASSKGGWQGDEQYF. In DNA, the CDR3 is TGTGCCAGCAGCAAAGGGGGATGGCAGGGGGACGAGCAGTACTTC.

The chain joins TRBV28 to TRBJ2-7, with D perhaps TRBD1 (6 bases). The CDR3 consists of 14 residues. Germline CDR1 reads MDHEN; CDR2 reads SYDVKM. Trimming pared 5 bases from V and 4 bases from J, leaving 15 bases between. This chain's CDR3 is CASSQQGPRYEQYF. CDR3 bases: TGTGCCAGCAGTCAACAGGGTCCTAGATACGAGCAGTACTTC.

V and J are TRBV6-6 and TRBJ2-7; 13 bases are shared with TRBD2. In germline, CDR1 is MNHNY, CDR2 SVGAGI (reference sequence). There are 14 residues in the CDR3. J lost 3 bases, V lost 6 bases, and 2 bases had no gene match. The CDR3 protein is CASRRTSGGYEQYF. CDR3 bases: TGTGCCAGCAGGCGGACTAGCGGGGGCTACGAGCAGTACTTC.

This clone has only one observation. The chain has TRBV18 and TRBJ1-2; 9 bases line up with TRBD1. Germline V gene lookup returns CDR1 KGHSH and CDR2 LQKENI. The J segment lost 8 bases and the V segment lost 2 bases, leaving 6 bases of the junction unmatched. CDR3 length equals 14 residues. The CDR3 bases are TGTGCCAGCTCACCAAAACAGGGGGCTGAAGGCTACACCTTC. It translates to CASSPKQGAEGYTF.

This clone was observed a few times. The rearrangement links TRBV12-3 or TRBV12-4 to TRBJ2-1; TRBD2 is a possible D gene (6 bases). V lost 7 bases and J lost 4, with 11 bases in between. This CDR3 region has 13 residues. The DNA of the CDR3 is TGTGCCAGCATCCCGGGACTGTACAATGAGCAGTTCTTC. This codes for CASIPGLYNEQFF.

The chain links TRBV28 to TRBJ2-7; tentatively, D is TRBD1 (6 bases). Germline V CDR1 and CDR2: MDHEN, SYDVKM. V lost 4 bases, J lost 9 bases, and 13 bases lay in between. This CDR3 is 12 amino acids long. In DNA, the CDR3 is TGTGCCAGCAGTTGGCCTACAGGGTGGCAGTACTTC. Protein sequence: CASSWPTGWQYF.